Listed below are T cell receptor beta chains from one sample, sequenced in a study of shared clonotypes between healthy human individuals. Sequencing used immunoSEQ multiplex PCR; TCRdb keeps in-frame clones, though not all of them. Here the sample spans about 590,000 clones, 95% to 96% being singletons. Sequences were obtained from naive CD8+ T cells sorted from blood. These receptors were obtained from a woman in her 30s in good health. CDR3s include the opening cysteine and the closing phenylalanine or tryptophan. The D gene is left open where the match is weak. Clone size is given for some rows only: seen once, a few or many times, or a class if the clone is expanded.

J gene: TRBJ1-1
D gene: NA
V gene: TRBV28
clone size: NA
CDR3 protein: CASSYWTDARNTEAFF
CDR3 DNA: TGTGCCAGCAGTTACTGGACGGATGCTAGGAACACTGAAGCTTTCTTT

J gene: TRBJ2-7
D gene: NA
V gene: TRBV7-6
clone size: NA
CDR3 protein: CASSLVPESYEQYF
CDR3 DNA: TGTGCCAGCAGCTTAGTTCCTGAGTCCTACGAGCAGTACTTC

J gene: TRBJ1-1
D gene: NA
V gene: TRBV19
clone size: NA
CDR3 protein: CASSDENTEAFF
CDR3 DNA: TGTGCCAGTAGTGATGAGAACACTGAAGCTTTCTTT

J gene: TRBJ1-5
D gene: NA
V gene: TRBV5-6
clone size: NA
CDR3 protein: CASSLAMSNQPQHF
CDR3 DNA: TGTGCCAGCAGCTTGGCCATGAGCAATCAGCCCCAGCATTTT

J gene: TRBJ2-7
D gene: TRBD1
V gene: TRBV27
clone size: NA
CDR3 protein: CASSSPGTGVYEQYF
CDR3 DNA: TGTGCCAGCAGTTCCCCCGGGACAGGAGTCTACGAGCAGTACTTC

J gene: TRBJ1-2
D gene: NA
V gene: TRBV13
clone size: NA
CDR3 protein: CASRPANYGYTF
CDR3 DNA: TGTGCCAGCAGACCAGCTAACTATGGCTACACCTTC

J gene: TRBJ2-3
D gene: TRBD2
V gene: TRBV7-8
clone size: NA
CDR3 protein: CASSRKETSAYTDTQYF
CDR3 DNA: TGTGCCAGCAGCAGGAAAGAGACTAGCGCGTACACAGATACGCAGTATTTT

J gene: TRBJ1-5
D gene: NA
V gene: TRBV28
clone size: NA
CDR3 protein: CASRAIPNGNQPQHF
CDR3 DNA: TGTGCCAGCAGGGCCATTCCGAACGGGAATCAGCCCCAGCATTTT

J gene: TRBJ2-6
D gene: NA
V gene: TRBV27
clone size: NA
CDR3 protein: CASSFVRGYGANVLTF
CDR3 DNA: TGTGCCAGCAGTTTTGTCAGGGGTTATGGGGCCAACGTCCTGACTTTC

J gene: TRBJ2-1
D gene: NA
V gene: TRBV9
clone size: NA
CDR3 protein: CASSEASRLDEQFF
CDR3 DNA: TGTGCCAGCAGTGAGGCATCCCGACTCGATGAGCAGTTCTTC

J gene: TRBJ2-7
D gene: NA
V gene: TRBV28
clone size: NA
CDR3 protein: CASSLYLGISYEQYF
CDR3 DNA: TGTGCCAGCAGTTTATACTTAGGCATCTCCTACGAGCAGTACTTC

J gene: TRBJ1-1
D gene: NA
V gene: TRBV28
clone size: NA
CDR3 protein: CASSLSGVSTEAFF
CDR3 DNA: TGTGCCAGCAGCCTTTCAGGGGTAAGCACTGAAGCTTTCTTT

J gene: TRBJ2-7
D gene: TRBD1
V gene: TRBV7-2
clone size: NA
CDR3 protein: CASSLGQGKGYEQYF
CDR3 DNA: TGTGCCAGCAGCCTAGGACAGGGAAAAGGCTACGAGCAGTACTTC

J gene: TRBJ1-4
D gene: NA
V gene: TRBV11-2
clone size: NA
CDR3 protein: CASSLQGRSTNEKLFF
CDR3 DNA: TGTGCCAGCAGCTTACAGGGGAGATCAACTAATGAAAAACTGTTTTTT

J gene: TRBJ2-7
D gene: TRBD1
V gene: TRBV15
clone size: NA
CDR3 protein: CATSRVSGQASYEQYF
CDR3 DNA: TGTGCCACCAGCAGAGTTTCAGGACAGGCTTCCTACGAGCAGTACTTC

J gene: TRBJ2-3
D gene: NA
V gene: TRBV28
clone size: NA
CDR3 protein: CASSLNPQRLYTDTQYF
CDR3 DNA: TGTGCCAGCAGTTTAAACCCCCAGCGTCTATACACAGATACGCAGTATTTT

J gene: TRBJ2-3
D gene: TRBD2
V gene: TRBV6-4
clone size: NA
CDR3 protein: CASSDQAGGPIDTQYF
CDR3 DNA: TGTGCCAGCAGTGACCAAGCGGGAGGGCCGATAGATACGCAGTATTTT

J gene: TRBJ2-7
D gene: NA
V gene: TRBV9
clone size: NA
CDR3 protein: CASSPYGGHYEQYF
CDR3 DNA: TGTGCCAGCAGCCCATATGGGGGACACTACGAGCAGTACTTC

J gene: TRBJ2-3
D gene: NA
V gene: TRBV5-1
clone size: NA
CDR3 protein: CASSQNLGASTDTQYF
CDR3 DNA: TGCGCCAGCAGCCAAAACCTGGGAGCTAGCACAGATACGCAGTATTTT

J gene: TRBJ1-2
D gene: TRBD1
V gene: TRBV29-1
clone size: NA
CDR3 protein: CSASTGDNYGYTF
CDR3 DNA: TGCAGCGCCTCGACAGGGGATAACTATGGCTACACCTTC

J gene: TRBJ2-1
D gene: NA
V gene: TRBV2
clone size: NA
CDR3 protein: CAGSRSYNEQFF
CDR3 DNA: TGTGCCGGGAGTAGGTCCTACAATGAGCAGTTCTTC

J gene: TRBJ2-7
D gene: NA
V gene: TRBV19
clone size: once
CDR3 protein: CASSMRGGRSYEQYF
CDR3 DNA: TGTGCCAGTAGTATGCGGGGCGGTCGCTCCTACGAGCAGTACTTC

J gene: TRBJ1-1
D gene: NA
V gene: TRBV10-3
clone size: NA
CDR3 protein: CAISGLGTEAFF
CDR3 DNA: TGTGCCATCTCAGGGTTGGGCACTGAAGCTTTCTTT

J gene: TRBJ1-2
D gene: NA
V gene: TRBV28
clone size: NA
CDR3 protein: CASSFLGGYGYTF
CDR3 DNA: TGTGCCAGCAGTTTCCTCGGCGGATATGGCTACACCTTC

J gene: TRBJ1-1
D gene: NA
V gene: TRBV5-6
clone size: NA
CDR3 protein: CASSFSGEPNTEAFF
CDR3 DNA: TGTGCCAGCAGTTTCAGCGGGGAGCCGAACACTGAAGCTTTCTTT

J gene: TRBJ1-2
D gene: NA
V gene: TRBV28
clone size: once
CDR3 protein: CASSSRELTGLANYGYTF
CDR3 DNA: TGTGCCAGCAGTTCCCGTGAATTGACAGGCCTGGCTAACTATGGCTACACCTTC

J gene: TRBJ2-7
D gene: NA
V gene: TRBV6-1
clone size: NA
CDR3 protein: CASSDIEGAYEQYF
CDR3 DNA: TGTGCCAGCAGTGATATCGAAGGAGCCTACGAGCAGTACTTC

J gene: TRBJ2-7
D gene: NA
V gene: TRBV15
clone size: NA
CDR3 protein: CATSVGGFKGEQYF
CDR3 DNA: TGTGCCACCTCCGTGGGCGGGTTCAAAGGGGAGCAGTACTTC

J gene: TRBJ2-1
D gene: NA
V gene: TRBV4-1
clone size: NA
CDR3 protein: CASSQDLGYNEQFF
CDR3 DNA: TGCGCCAGCAGCCAAGATTTAGGGTACAATGAGCAGTTCTTC

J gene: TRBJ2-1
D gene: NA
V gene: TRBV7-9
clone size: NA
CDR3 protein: CASSLAKGSSYNEQFF
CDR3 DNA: TGTGCCAGCAGCTTAGCTAAAGGAAGCTCCTACAATGAGCAGTTCTTC

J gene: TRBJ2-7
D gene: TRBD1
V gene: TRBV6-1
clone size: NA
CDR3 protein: CASAGTDSYEQYF
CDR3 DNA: TGTGCCAGTGCCGGGACAGACTCCTACGAGCAGTACTTC

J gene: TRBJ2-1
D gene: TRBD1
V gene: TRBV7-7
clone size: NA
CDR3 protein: CASSLGGGEQFF
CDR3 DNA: TGTGCCAGCAGCTTAGGAGGGGGCGAGCAGTTCTTC

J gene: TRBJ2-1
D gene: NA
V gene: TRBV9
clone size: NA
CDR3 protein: CASSYDRVPAYNEQFF
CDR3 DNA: TGTGCCAGCAGTTATGATAGGGTTCCAGCCTACAATGAGCAGTTCTTC

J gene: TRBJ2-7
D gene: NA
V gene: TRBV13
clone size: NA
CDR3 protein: CASSPGTGEQYF
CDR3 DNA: TGTGCCAGCAGCCCAGGGACGGGTGAGCAGTACTTC

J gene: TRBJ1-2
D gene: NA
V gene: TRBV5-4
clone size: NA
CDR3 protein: CASSLYDTYYGYTF
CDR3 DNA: TGTGCCAGCAGCTTGTACGACACCTACTATGGCTACACCTTC

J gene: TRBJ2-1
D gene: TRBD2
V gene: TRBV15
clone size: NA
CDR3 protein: CATSTGIGTSNEQFF
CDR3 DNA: TGTGCCACCAGCACGGGTATCGGGACTAGCAATGAGCAGTTCTTC

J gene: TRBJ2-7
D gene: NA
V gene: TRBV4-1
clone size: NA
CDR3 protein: CASSQGISYEQYF
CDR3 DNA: TGCGCCAGCAGCCAGGGGATTTCCTACGAGCAGTACTTC

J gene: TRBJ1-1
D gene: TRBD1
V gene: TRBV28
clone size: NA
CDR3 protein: CASDRVDRVTEAFF
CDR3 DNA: TGTGCCAGCGACAGGGTCGATAGGGTCACTGAAGCTTTCTTT

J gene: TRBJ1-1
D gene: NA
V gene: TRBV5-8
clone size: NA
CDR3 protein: CASWLTNGVLNTEAFF
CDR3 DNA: TGTGCCAGCTGGCTCACAAACGGCGTCTTGAACACTGAAGCTTTCTTT

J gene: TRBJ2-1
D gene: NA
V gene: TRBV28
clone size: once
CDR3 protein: CASSFGPNEQFF
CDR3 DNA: TGTGCCAGCAGTTTTGGACCAAATGAGCAGTTCTTC

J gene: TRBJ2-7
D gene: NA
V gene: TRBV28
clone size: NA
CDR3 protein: CASSTLRELPSSYEQYF
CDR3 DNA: TGTGCCAGCAGCACCCTCCGCGAGCTACCTAGTTCCTACGAGCAGTACTTC

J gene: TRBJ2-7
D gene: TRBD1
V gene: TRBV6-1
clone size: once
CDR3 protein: CASSGWTGAYEQYF
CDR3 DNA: TGTGCCAGCAGTGGGTGGACAGGGGCCTACGAGCAGTACTTC

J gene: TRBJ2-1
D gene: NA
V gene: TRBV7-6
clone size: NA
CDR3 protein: CASSLAGGLPLKNNEQFF
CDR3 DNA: TGTGCCAGCAGCTTAGCGGGGGGACTCCCCTTGAAGAACAATGAGCAGTTCTTC

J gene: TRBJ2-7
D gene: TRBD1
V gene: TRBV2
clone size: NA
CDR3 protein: CASRDRAAYEQYF
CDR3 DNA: TGTGCCAGCCGAGACAGGGCTGCATACGAGCAGTACTTC

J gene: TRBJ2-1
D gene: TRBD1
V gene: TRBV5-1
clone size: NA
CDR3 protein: CASSLVDRVNEQFF
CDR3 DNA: TGCGCCAGCAGCTTGGTGGACAGGGTCAATGAGCAGTTCTTC

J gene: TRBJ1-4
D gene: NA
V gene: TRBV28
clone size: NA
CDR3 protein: CASRPLSGTNEKLFF
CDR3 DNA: TGTGCCAGCAGACCCCTCTCTGGGACTAATGAAAAACTGTTTTTT

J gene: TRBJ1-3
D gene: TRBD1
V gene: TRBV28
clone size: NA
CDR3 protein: CASSIGTGGNTIYF
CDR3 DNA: TGTGCCAGCAGTATAGGGACAGGGGGAAACACCATATATTTT